Here is one T cell receptor beta chain with its context. The sample is drawn from a study of graft-versus-host responses after intestinal transplantation. This CDR3 comprises 14 residues. Germline V gene data show CDR1 as GTSNPN and CDR2 as SVGIG (reference sequence). V gave up 6 bases and J gave up 0 bases, with 12 bases separating them. Assay used: immunoSEQ multiplex PCR; TCRdb lists only in-frame clones, some missing. The sample has about 25,000 clones, around 95% seen once. The receptor's source is a human patient who received an intestinal transplant, so some T cells may come from the graft donor. The source material was PBMCs, sampled nearly 31 days after intestinal transplant. J is TRBJ1-3 and V is TRBV30; possibly TRBD1 for D (6 bases). The DNA of the CDR3 is TGTGCCTGTACACAGGGCGGCTCTGGAAACACCATATATTTT. Translating gives CACTQGGSGNTIYF.